One sample yielded the 16 T cell receptor beta chains listed below, sequenced in a study of shared clonotypes between healthy human individuals. The repertoire was sequenced with immunoSEQ multiplex PCR; TCRdb's copy has only in-frame clones and lacks some. In the table there are around 510,000 clones, roughly 95% of which are singletons. The sequenced sample consisted of naive CD4+ T cells sorted from blood. Subset specified: CD45RA+ positively selected. These receptors all come from a woman in her twenties or thirties in good health.

This clone was seen a single time. The rearrangement uses TRBV28 and TRBJ2-7, with TRBD2 matching over 7 bases. The germline gives CDR1 MDHEN, CDR2 SYDVKM. This CDR3 region has 18 residues. V was pared by 4 bases and J by 1 base, with 16 bases of the junction left unmatched. CDR3 DNA sequence: TGTGCCAGCAGTTCCAGAGGGAGGGCGGGGAGGTCATCCTACGAGCAGTACTTC. Its translation: CASSSRGRAGRSSYEQYF.

The rearrangement joins TRBV12-5 to TRBJ1-5; TRBD1 agrees at 7 bases. Germline CDR1 reads LGHNT; CDR2 reads FRNRAP. This CDR3 spans 12 amino acids. With V trimmed by 6 bases and J by 4 bases, 0 bases remained unmatched. CDR3 sequence: CASGTGNQPQHF. Here the CDR3 DNA reads TGTGCTAGTGGGACAGGGAATCAGCCCCAGCATTTT.

The sample holds one count of this clone. CDR3 residues: CASRSSSTDTQYF. Written as DNA, the CDR3 is TGTGCCAGCCGGAGTTCCAGCACAGATACGCAGTATTTT. The V and J genes are TRBV2 and TRBJ2-3, with unresolved D. V dropped 8 bases and J dropped 0 bases, with 9 bases sitting between them. Germline CDR1 and CDR2: SNHLY and FYNNEI. The CDR3 consists of 13 residues.

This sequence joins TRBV4-1 and TRBJ2-1; D unclear. Germline lookup yields CDR1 MGHRA and CDR2 YSYEKL. Trimming pared 2 bases from V and 8 bases from J, leaving 13 bases between. The length of the CDR3 is 14 residues. CDR3 coding DNA: TGCGCCAGCAGCCAACCAACCGCCCGGTATGAGCAGTTCTTC. Amino acids: CASSQPTARYEQFF.

There are a few counts of this clone. This rearrangement joins TRBV2 to TRBJ1-2; 9 bases align to TRBD1. Per the germline V gene, CDR1 is SNHLY and CDR2 is FYNNEI. V dropped 8 bases and J dropped 8; count of bases not matched to a gene: 9. The CDR3 is 13 residues long. The CDR3 DNA reads as TGTGCCAGCCGAGGGACAGGGCCTAGGGGCTACACCTTC. Protein: CASRGTGPRGYTF.

V usage is TRBV6-4 and J usage is TRBJ2-7; D may correspond to TRBD1 or TRBD2 (5 bases each). CDR1 is MRHNA, CDR2 SNTAGT, per germline. The CDR3 contains 17 residues. V lost 6 bases and J 0 bases, leaving 21 bases between the germline ends. The CDR3 region has the DNA TGTGCCAGCAGCAAAGAACGGGGACGGTTTAGCTCCTACGAGCAGTACTTC. This sequence encodes CASSKERGRFSSYEQYF.

V usage is TRBV5-1 and J usage is TRBJ1-1; the D is unclear. CDR1 and CDR2 (germline): SGHRS, YFSETQ. The CDR3 runs to 14 residues. Trimming stripped 2 bases from V and 0 bases from J, with 8 bases between. CDR3 protein: CASSLEQLNTEAFF. The DNA for the CDR3 is TGCGCCAGCAGCTTAGAACAGCTGAACACTGAAGCTTTCTTT.

This clone was detected a few times. This chain links TRBV28 with TRBJ1-5, with D possibly being TRBD1 (5 bases). Germline CDR1 MDHEN, CDR2 SYDVKM. The CDR3 covers 17 residues. With 6 bases removed from V and 2 bases from J, the gap between germline ends came to 20 bases. CDR3 region: CASSPPTVLYGNQPQHF. In DNA, the CDR3 is TGTGCCAGCAGCCCACCGACAGTGTTATATGGCAATCAGCCCCAGCATTTT.

The rearrangement links TRBV28 to TRBJ2-7, with 10 bases that match TRBD1. The germline gives CDR1 MDHEN, CDR2 SYDVKM. The CDR3 is made up of 13 amino acids. J gave up 3 bases and V 10 bases, and 6 bases lay outside the gene matches. This CDR3 reads CATLTGGVYEQYF. Written as DNA, the CDR3 is TGTGCCACTCTGACAGGGGGCGTCTACGAGCAGTACTTC.

This chain connects TRBV7-8 to TRBJ1-5; D possibly corresponds to TRBD1 (5 bases). Germline CDR1 and CDR2: SGHVS and FQNEAQ. The CDR3 totals 15 residues. V dropped 3 bases and J dropped 0 bases, with 9 bases sitting between them. The chain's CDR3 is CASSFDSYSNQPQHF. In DNA form, the CDR3 reads TGTGCCAGCAGCTTCGACAGTTATAGCAATCAGCCCCAGCATTTT.

The V and J genes are TRBV7-2 and TRBJ2-5; a weak D match, TRBD2 (5 bases). The CDR3 spans 13 residues. Per germline, CDR1 SGHTA and CDR2 FQGNSA. Trimming stripped 5 bases from V and 1 base from J, with 8 bases between. Written as DNA, the CDR3 is TGTGCCAGCAGCCGAGGGATCCAAGAGACCCAGTACTTC. Translated, it gives CASSRGIQETQYF.

A single count supports this clone. V usage is TRBV28 and J usage is TRBJ1-2; TRBD1 aligns across 9 bases. Looked up from germline, CDR1 is MDHEN and CDR2 is SYDVKM. Trimming took 2 bases from V and 7 from J; bases not matched to a gene: 14. There are 17 residues in the CDR3. CDR3 amino acids: CASSLHGTGSIFSGYTF. The DNA of the CDR3 is TGTGCCAGCAGTTTACATGGGACAGGGAGTATATTTTCTGGCTACACCTTC.

The chain employs TRBV5-1 and TRBJ1-1; D is undetermined. CDR3 length: 17 residues. The germline V and J ends were trimmed by 0 bases and 5 bases, with 20 bases remaining between them. The germline V gene has CDR1 SGHRS and CDR2 YFSETQ. CDR3 in amino acids: CASSLDGVVISGTEAFF. The CDR3 nucleotides are TGCGCCAGCAGCTTGGACGGGGTTGTGATATCTGGTACTGAAGCTTTCTTT.

This chain links TRBV4-2 with TRBJ2-1, with 7 bases matching TRBD2. The CDR3 consists of 16 residues. Unmatched junction bases numbered 11, after V lost 3 bases and J lost 6 bases. Germline V gives CDR1 LGHNA, CDR2 YNFKEQ. For the CDR3, the DNA is TGTGCCAGCAGCCACGGACTAGACAGATCCGGCAATGAGCAGTTCTTC. Its translation: CASSHGLDRSGNEQFF.

The genes are TRBV29-1 and TRBJ2-7; D gene unclear. With 4 bases removed from V and 3 bases from J, the gap between germline ends came to 10 bases. The CDR3 has 12 residues. The germline gives CDR1 SQVTM, CDR2 ANQGSEA. The CDR3 DNA reads TGCAGCGTTGTAGAGAGAAACTACGAGCAGTACTTC. It translates to CSVVERNYEQYF.

This rearrangement joins TRBV28 to TRBJ2-1; TRBD2 agrees at 13 bases. Germline lookup yields CDR1 MDHEN and CDR2 SYDVKM. The CDR3 has 17 amino acids. Trimming took 3 bases from V and 8 from J; bases not matched to a gene: 10. The CDR3 here is CASSFSRTSGSFDEQFF. The CDR3 DNA is TGTGCCAGCAGTTTCTCACGGACTAGCGGGAGTTTTGATGAGCAGTTCTTC.